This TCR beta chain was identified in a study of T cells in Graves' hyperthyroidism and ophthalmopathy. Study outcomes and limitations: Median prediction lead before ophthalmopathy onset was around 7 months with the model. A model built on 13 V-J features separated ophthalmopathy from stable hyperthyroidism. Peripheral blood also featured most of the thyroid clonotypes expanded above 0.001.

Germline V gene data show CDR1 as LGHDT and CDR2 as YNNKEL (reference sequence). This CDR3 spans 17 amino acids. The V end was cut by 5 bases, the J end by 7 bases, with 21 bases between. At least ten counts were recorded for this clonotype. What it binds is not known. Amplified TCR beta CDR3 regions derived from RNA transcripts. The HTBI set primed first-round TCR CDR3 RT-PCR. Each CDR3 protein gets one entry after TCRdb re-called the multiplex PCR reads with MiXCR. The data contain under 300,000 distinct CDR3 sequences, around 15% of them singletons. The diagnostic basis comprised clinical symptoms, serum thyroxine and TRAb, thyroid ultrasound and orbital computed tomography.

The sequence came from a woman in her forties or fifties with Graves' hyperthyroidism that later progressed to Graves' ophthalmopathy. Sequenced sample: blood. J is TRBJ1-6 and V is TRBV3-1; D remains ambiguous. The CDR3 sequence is CASSLITSAGWNSPLHF. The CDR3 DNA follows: TGTGCCAGCAGCTTAATTACGAGTGCCGGTTGGAATTCACCCCTCCACTTT.